This TCR beta chain was identified in a study of cytomegalovirus exposure and HLA in healthy donors. Study background: About 77 million unique TCRs from HLA-typed donors made up an early data release.

As to this clone: Its antigen remains unidentified. A read error may produce the germline difference seen at one junction end.

Primers for the PCR totalled 60 Vbeta and 13 Jbeta. Per the original methods: A follow-up analysis tallied tens of millions of unique TCR beta chains, about 10 million shared. The repertoire was sequenced with immunoSEQ multiplex PCR; TCRdb's copy has only in-frame clones and lacks some. V and J calls and clone size are as listed in that table; D and trimming were resolved from the DNA. The data show around 250,000 clones, approximately 82% seen once. The CDR3 extends over 15 amino acids. Study results and caveats: Prior analysis indicated that the majority of TCR beta V segments exhibited productivity approximately 87% or approximately 30% of the time. A later analysis found that most CMV-associated TCR beta chains appeared HLA-restricted.

The gene calls are TRBV23-1 and TRBJ1-2, with a possible D match to TRBD1 (6 bases). TRBV23-1 is designated an ORF whose function remains uncertain. Sequencing was done on a sample of PBMCs. This receptor was taken from an older woman in good health and CMV-seropositive. DNA for the CDR3: TGCGCCAGCAGTCCCCCACAGGGTTTTAACAATGGCTACACCTTC. Its protein product is CASSPPQGFNNGYTF.